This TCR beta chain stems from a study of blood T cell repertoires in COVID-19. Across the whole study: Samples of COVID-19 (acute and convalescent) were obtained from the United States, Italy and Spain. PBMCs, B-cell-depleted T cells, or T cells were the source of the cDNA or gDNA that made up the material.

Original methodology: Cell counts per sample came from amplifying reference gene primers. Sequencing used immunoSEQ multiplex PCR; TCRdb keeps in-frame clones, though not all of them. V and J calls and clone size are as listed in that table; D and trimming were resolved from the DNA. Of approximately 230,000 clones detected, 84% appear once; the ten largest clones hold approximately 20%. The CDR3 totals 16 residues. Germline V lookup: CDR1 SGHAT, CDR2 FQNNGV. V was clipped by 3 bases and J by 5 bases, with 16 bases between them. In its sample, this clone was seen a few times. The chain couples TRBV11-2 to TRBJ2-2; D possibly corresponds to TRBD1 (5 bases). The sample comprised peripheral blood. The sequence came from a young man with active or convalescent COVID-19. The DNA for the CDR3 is TGTGCCAGCAGCTTGGGCTGGGGCGCAGGGACCGGGGAGCTGTTTTTT. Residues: CASSLGWGAGTGELFF.